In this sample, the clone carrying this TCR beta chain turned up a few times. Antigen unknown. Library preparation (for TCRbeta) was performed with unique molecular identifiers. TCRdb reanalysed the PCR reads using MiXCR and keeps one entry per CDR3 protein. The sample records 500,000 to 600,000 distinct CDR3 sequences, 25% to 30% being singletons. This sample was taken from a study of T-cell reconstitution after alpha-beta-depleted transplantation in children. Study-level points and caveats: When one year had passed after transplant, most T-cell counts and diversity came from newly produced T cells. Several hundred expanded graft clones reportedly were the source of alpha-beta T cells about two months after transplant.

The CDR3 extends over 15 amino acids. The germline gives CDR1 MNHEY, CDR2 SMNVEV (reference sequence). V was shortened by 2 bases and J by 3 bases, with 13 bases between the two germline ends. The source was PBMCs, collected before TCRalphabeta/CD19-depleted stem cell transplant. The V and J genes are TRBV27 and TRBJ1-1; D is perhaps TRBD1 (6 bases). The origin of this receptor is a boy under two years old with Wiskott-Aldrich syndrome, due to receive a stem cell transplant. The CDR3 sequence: CASSLRGQRYTEAFF. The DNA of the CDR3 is TGTGCCAGCAGTTTACGCGGACAGAGATACACTGAAGCTTTCTTT.